This record concerns one T cell receptor (beta chain) sequence. No antigen is known for it. The length of the CDR3 is 10 residues. From germline, CDR1 is DFQATT and CDR2 SNEGSKA (reference sequence). Trimming shortened V by 7 bases and J by 5 bases, and 9 bases separated the two germline ends. Tagging with unique molecular identifiers was a feature of the TCR beta cDNA libraries. From roughly 1 to 10 million T cells, about 500,000 cDNA molecules were obtained. A single record per CDR3 protein comes from TCRdb applying MiXCR to the PCR reads. Altogether about 540,000 distinct CDR3 sequences are present, around 34% being singletons, with the ten largest covering approximately 6%. This sample is drawn from a study of post-analysis software for immune sequencing data. Overall study results and limits: Those samples that were prepared in the same batch co-clustered strongly by F measure. Normalized Chao1 diversity was significantly reduced in patients versus controls. Relative to controls, patients had a few TRBV segments at higher frequency, with TRBV5-6, TRBV5-1 and TRBV20-1 among these.

The chain is built from TRBV20-1 and TRBJ2-7; a possible D gene is TRBD1 (6 bases). The sample consisted of blood. The receptor comes from a girl aged 2-17 years with multiple sclerosis. In DNA, the CDR3 is TGCAGTGTGGGGGCCGACGAGCAGTACTTC. This sequence encodes CSVGADEQYF.